The 18 T cell receptor beta chains below were found in one sample sequenced in a study of blood T cell repertoires in COVID-19. Libraries were prepared by immunoSEQ multiplex PCR; TCRdb keeps only in-frame clonotypes and omits some of them. The sample carries around 400,000 clones, roughly 90% recorded once. Sequencing was carried out using PBMCs or T cells enriched from blood (not recorded which). The receptors were gathered from a young woman who had been exposed to COVID-19.

The V gene is TRBV24-1, the J gene TRBJ2-1; 10 bases fit TRBD2. There are 15 residues in the CDR3. V shed 4 bases and J 5 bases; nucleotides not matched to a gene: 4. Germline-derived CDR1 and CDR2 are KGHDR and SFDVKD. The CDR3 spells CATSEQSGRDNEQFF. The CDR3 DNA follows: TGTGCCACCAGTGAACAGAGCGGGAGGGACAATGAGCAGTTCTTC.

This chain connects TRBV2 to TRBJ1-1; D is perhaps TRBD1 (5 bases). Germline V gene data show CDR1 as SNHLY and CDR2 as FYNNEI. V was cut by 2 bases and J by 1 base, with 8 bases left in between. The CDR3 consists of 14 residues. The CDR3 reads CASSEQGQNTEAFF. For the CDR3, the DNA is TGTGCCAGCAGTGAACAGGGTCAGAACACTGAAGCTTTCTTT.

The V call is TRBV7-2, the J call TRBJ2-1; 11 nucleotides match TRBD2. The CDR3 is 18 amino acids. Trimming cost V 1 base and J 0 bases; bases outside gene matches: 5. Germline-derived CDR1 and CDR2 are SGHTA and FQGNSA. CDR3 DNA: TGTGCCAGCAGCTTAGGGTCTAGCGGGGGGAGCTCCTACAATGAGCAGTTCTTC. Amino acids: CASSLGSSGGSSYNEQFF.

The J gene is TRBJ1-1, the V gene TRBV12-3 or TRBV12-4; no definite D call. The CDR3 has 12 amino acids. V lost 4 bases and J 8 bases, leaving 11 bases between the germline ends. The chain's CDR3 is CASSSLSREAFF. The CDR3 coding sequence is TGTGCCAGCAGTTCTCTGAGCAGGGAAGCTTTCTTT.

This clone was recorded a few times. V usage is TRBV5-4 and J usage is TRBJ2-7; 7 nucleotides agree with TRBD1. There are 14 residues in the CDR3. Losses at the gene ends were 3 bases for V and 0 bases for J; bases not matched to a gene: 3. The germline CDR1 and CDR2 sequences are SGHNT and YYREEE (reference sequence). CDR3 amino acids: CASSYRGNSYEQYF. The DNA of the CDR3 is TGTGCCAGCAGCTACAGGGGCAACTCCTACGAGCAGTACTTC.

This chain connects TRBV11-2 to TRBJ1-1, with a tentative D call TRBD1 (6 bases). V was trimmed by 4 bases and J by 10 bases, leaving 19 bases between them. CDR3 size: 14 residues. The V gene's germline CDR1 is SGHAT and CDR2 FQNNGV. This chain's CDR3 is CASSSPADTRGAFF. CDR3 in DNA: TGTGCCAGCAGCTCCCCTGCAGATACCAGGGGAGCTTTCTTT.

The chain joins TRBV5-1 to TRBJ1-1, with TRBD1 matching over 9 bases. The CDR3 is 15 amino acids. V lost 4 bases and J lost 4; bases outside the gene matches: 8. Looked up from germline, CDR1 is SGHRS and CDR2 is YFSETQ. The CDR3 nucleotides are TGCGCCAGCAGCCGGGAAGGACAGGGGTCCACTGAAGCTTTCTTT. Translating it yields CASSREGQGSTEAFF.

The V and J genes are TRBV7-8 and TRBJ1-5; D unresolved. CDR3 length: 14 amino acids. From germline, CDR1 is SGHVS and CDR2 FQNEAQ. Trimming stripped 1 base from V and 4 bases from J, with 8 bases between. The CDR3: CASSLERANQPQHF. The CDR3 DNA reads TGTGCCAGCAGCTTAGAGAGGGCAAATCAGCCCCAGCATTTT.

This sequence joins TRBV2 and TRBJ1-6; no reliable D call. This CDR3 comprises 14 residues. Per germline, CDR1 SNHLY and CDR2 FYNNEI. Trimming cost V 6 bases and J 5 bases, with 11 bases left between them. CDR3 nucleotide sequence: TGTGCCAGCAGCACCGGGGTTAATAATTCACCCCTCCACTTT. As protein: CASSTGVNNSPLHF.

The genes are TRBV11-2 and TRBJ2-3, with 8 bases lining up with TRBD2. V gave up 6 bases and J gave up 2 bases; unmatched junction bases: 4. Per the germline V gene, CDR1 is SGHAT and CDR2 is FQNNGV. The CDR3 is 14 residues long. The CDR3 is CASSHSGATDTQYF. CDR3 in DNA: TGTGCCAGCAGTCATAGCGGGGCCACAGATACGCAGTATTTT. Combining the CDR3 with reference TRBV11-2 and TRBJ2-3 gives the whole variable domain EAGVAQSPRYKIIEKRQSVAFWCNPISGHATLYWYQQILGQGPKLLIQFQNNGVVDDSQLPKDRFSAERLKGVDSTLKIQPAKLEDSAVYLCASSHSGATDTQYFGPGTRLTVL.

This chain joins TRBV28 and TRBJ1-6; 7 bases match TRBD1. The CDR3 contains 17 residues. Germline V gene data show CDR1 as MDHEN and CDR2 as SYDVKM. After removal of 3 bases from V and 3 bases from J, the junction contained 8 bases not matched to a gene. CDR3 sequence (DNA): TGTGCCAGCAGTTTCTCCCGGGACAGCCACTATAATTCACCCCTCCACTTT. Its protein is CASSFSRDSHYNSPLHF.

J is TRBJ1-2 and V is TRBV28, with 8 bases fitting TRBD1. V was clipped by 6 bases and J by 8 bases; unmatched bases: 8. CDR1 MDHEN and CDR2 SYDVKM come from the germline V gene. This CDR3 spans 13 amino acids. The CDR3: CASRGQGQDGYTF. CDR3 coding DNA: TGTGCCAGCAGAGGTCAGGGACAGGACGGCTACACCTTC.

The chain employs TRBV6-2 or TRBV6-3 and TRBJ1-3; D gene ambiguous. V lost 0 bases, J lost 3 bases, and 6 bases lay in between. Germline CDR1 MNHEY, CDR2 SVGEGT. This CDR3 is built from 14 residues. CDR3 DNA sequence: TGTGCCAGCAGTTACTCGGAGTATGGAAACACCATATATTTT. It encodes CASSYSEYGNTIYF.

The V call is TRBV19, the J call TRBJ2-7, with TRBD2 matching over 15 bases. After removal of 4 bases from V and 4 bases from J, the junction contained 2 bases not matched to a gene. The CDR3 has 15 residues. In germline, CDR1 is LNHDA, CDR2 SQIVND (reference sequence). Here the CDR3 DNA reads TGTGCCAGTAGTACCGGGACTAGCGGGAGGTACGAGCAGTACTTC. As protein: CASSTGTSGRYEQYF.

This clone was observed a handful of times. DNA for the CDR3: TGTGCCAGCAGCAGAATGGGGGGTGCCATGAGGGGCTACACCTTC. Its protein product is CASSRMGGAMRGYTF. This rearrangement joins TRBV13 to TRBJ1-2; D possibly corresponds to TRBD1 (5 bases). This CDR3 comprises 15 residues. The V end lost 5 bases, the J end lost 8 bases, and 21 bases lay between the germline ends. In germline, CDR1 is PRHDT, CDR2 FYEKMQ (reference sequence).

The V gene is TRBV9, the J gene TRBJ2-1; a possible D gene is TRBD1 (6 bases). The ends were cut back, 2 bases at V and 0 bases at J, with 12 bases in the middle. This CDR3 has 16 amino acids. Germline CDR1 SGDLS, CDR2 YYNGEE. CDR3 amino acids: CASSVTGRYSYNEQFF. In DNA, the CDR3 is TGTGCCAGCAGCGTCACAGGGCGATACTCCTACAATGAGCAGTTCTTC. The full variable domain, in which reference TRBV9 and TRBJ2-1 provide the parts outside the CDR3, is DSGVTQTPKHLITATGQRVTLRCSPRSGDLSVYWYQQSLDQGLQFLIQYYNGEERAKGNILERFSAQQFPDLHSELNLSSLELGDSALYFCASSVTGRYSYNEQFFGPGTRLTVL.

This rearrangement joins TRBV2 to TRBJ2-3; possible D gene TRBD2, 6 bases. Deletions cut 6 bases from V and 4 bases from J, with 14 bases between. The CDR3 runs 14 residues. Germline V gene data show CDR1 as SNHLY and CDR2 as FYNNEI. This CDR3 is CASSRESGADTQYF. The CDR3 DNA reads TGTGCCAGCAGCCGGGAGTCGGGGGCAGATACGCAGTATTTT.

This clone has just one count. CDR3 residues: CASTPSGTYNEQFF. CDR3 DNA sequence: TGCGCCAGCACCCCTAGCGGAACCTACAATGAGCAGTTCTTC. This rearrangement joins TRBV4-1 to TRBJ2-1; 7 nucleotides agree with TRBD2. The trim removed 7 bases at V and 2 bases at J, leaving 5 bases unmatched. Germline lookup yields CDR1 MGHRA and CDR2 YSYEKL. There are 14 residues in the CDR3.